These T cell receptor beta chains were read from a single sample in a study of OX40 agonist ivuxolimab in advanced cancers. Produced via immunoSEQ multiplex PCR; TCRdb's table is partial and in-frame only. The sample lists about 48,000 clones; over 75% were seen once. The source material was CD4+ or CD8+ T cells sorted from blood, sampled in a trial of the OX40 agonist ivuxolimab. These receptors originate from an adult with an advanced solid tumor such as melanoma, head and neck, liver or kidney cancer. CDR3s include the opening cysteine and the closing phenylalanine or tryptophan. The D gene is left open where the match is weak. Where a row states a size, it is once, few, many or the class of an expanded clone; other rows omit it.

D gene | J gene | V gene | clone size | CDR3 protein | CDR3 DNA
TRBD1 | TRBJ1-1 | TRBV2 | NA | CASSFISDRGGSFF | TGTGCCAGCAGCTTTATATCAGACAGGGGAGGATCTTTCTTT
NA | TRBJ2-7 | TRBV7-8 | NA | CASSLGGRGREQYF | TGTGCCAGCAGCTTAGGGGGCAGGGGTCGGGAGCAGTACTTC
NA | TRBJ2-1 | TRBV7-2 | NA | CASSSRTGGGFYEQFF | TGTGCCAGCAGCTCCCGAACGGGGGGCGGATTCTATGAGCAGTTCTTC
NA | TRBJ2-6 | TRBV29-1 | NA | CSVVIGLSGANVLTF | TGCAGCGTTGTAATCGGTCTCTCTGGGGCCAACGTCCTGACTTTC
NA | TRBJ2-3 | TRBV29-1 | NA | CSVDGPTDTQYF | TGCAGCGTTGATGGGCCCACAGATACGCAGTATTTT
TRBD2 | TRBJ2-1 | TRBV5-1 | NA | CASSSTRFTSSGRDNEQFF | TGCGCCAGCAGCTCGACAAGATTCACCTCTAGCGGGAGGGACAATGAGCAGTTCTTC
TRBD1 | TRBJ2-7 | TRBV5-4 | NA | CASSPQTGGYEQYF | TGTGCCAGCAGCCCCCAGACAGGGGGGTACGAGCAGTACTTC
NA | TRBJ1-1 | TRBV11-2 | NA | CASSFGADTEAFF | TGTGCCAGCAGCTTCGGGGCGGACACTGAAGCTTTCTTT
TRBD1 | TRBJ1-1 | TRBV30 | few | CAWRATGYTEAFF | TGTGCCTGGAGAGCGACAGGGTACACTGAAGCTTTCTTT
NA | TRBJ2-7 | TRBV19 | NA | CASSIVIGNSYEQYF | TGTGCCAGTAGTATAGTGATCGGAAATAGCTACGAGCAGTACTTC
TRBD2 | TRBJ2-1 | TRBV11-2 | NA | CASSLVPGLAGEGQFF | TGTGCCAGCAGCTTAGTGCCGGGACTAGCGGGAGAAGGTCAGTTCTTC
TRBD1 | TRBJ2-1 | TRBV5-1 | NA | CASSSGTGGRNEQFF | TGCGCCAGCAGCTCCGGGACAGGGGGTAGGAATGAGCAGTTCTTC
TRBD1 | TRBJ1-3 | TRBV29-1 | NA | CSGTGEDGNTIYF | TGCAGCGGTACAGGGGAAGACGGAAACACCATATATTTT
NA | TRBJ2-5 | TRBV5-1 | NA | CASMGSGQETQYF | TGCGCCAGCATGGGGAGCGGCCAAGAGACCCAGTACTTC
TRBD1 | TRBJ2-1 | TRBV5-1 | NA | CASSFRGTEYNEQFF | TGCGCCAGCAGCTTTAGGGGGACAGAATACAATGAGCAGTTCTTC
TRBD1 | TRBJ2-5 | TRBV30 | few | CAWQGAGETQYF | TGTGCCTGGCAGGGGGCGGGGGAGACCCAGTACTTC
NA | TRBJ2-6 | TRBV7-9 | NA | CASKDYSGANVLTF | TGTGCCAGCAAGGATTACTCTGGGGCCAACGTCCTGACTTTC
TRBD1 | TRBJ1-3 | TRBV6-1 | few | CASSERGPGNTIYF | TGTGCCAGCAGTGAAAGGGGGCCTGGAAACACCATATATTTT
NA | TRBJ2-7 | TRBV14 | NA | CASSQDPGPYEQYF | TGTGCCAGCAGCCAAGATCCGGGACCCTACGAGCAGTACTTC
TRBD1 | TRBJ1-2 | TRBV19 | NA | CASSAPGGVIYGYTF | TGTGCCAGTAGTGCTCCAGGGGGCGTTATTTATGGCTACACCTTC
TRBD1 | TRBJ1-2 | TRBV5-5 | once | CASRSTGTGAYGYTF | TGTGCCAGCAGGTCGACCGGGACAGGGGCTTATGGCTACACCTTC
NA | TRBJ2-7 | TRBV19 | NA | CASSIQGGLHEQYF | TGTGCCAGTAGTATACAGGGAGGTTTGCACGAGCAGTACTTC